One and the same sample provided the 23 T cell receptor beta chains below, sequenced in a study of immune cell composition in non-small cell lung cancer. Data came from immunoSEQ multiplex PCR; TCRdb stores just in-frame clones and leaves some out. The table includes about 11,000 clones, around 60% detected once. Specimen: lung tumor tissue. These receptors were obtained from a human donor with non-small cell lung cancer.

The V call is TRBV7-3, the J call TRBJ2-6; TRBD1 matches 7 bases. This CDR3 comprises 15 residues. In germline, CDR1 is SGHTA, CDR2 FQGTGA. J lost 4 bases, V lost 5 bases, and 5 bases had no gene match. CDR3 in DNA: TGTGCCAGCAGCCATACAGGGGTCGGGGCCAACGTCCTGACTTTC. Translated, it gives CASSHTGVGANVLTF.

CDR3 coding DNA: TGTGCCAGCAGCGGTGCGGGGGCGGCTGAGCAGTTCTTC. Protein product: CASSGAGAAEQFF. The genes are TRBV6-6 and TRBJ2-1; D may be TRBD2 (7 bases). Germline V gene data show CDR1 as MNHNY and CDR2 as SVGAGI (reference sequence). Trimming cost V 6 bases and J 9 bases, with 15 bases left between them. The CDR3 spans 13 residues.

Written as DNA, the CDR3 is TGCGCCAGCAGTGCAAGAGCGGGGGGCAGGGATGAGCAGTTCTTC. It specifies CASSARAGGRDEQFF. V usage is TRBV4-1 and J usage is TRBJ2-1; TRBD2 matches 9 bases. Germline V lookup: CDR1 MGHRA, CDR2 YSYEKL. Losses at the gene ends were 6 bases for V and 8 bases for J; bases not matched to a gene: 11. CDR3 length equals 15 residues.

The chain uses TRBV7-9 and TRBJ2-5; 12 nucleotides agree with TRBD2. The V and J ends lost 2 bases and 5 bases, in that order; junction bases with no gene match: 6. CDR3 length equals 16 residues. CDR1 is SEHNR, CDR2 FQNEAQ, per germline (reference sequence). The CDR3 loop is CASSLMTSGSWETQYF. The CDR3 DNA follows: TGTGCCAGCAGCTTAATGACTAGCGGGAGTTGGGAGACCCAGTACTTC.

CDR3 coding DNA: TGTGCCAGTAGTACGAATCTAGCAGATACGCAGTATTTT. This encodes CASSTNLADTQYF. This sequence joins TRBV19 and TRBJ2-3, with D uncertain. Per the germline V gene, CDR1 is LNHDA and CDR2 is SQIVND (reference sequence). The V end lost 4 bases, the J end lost 4 bases, and 9 bases lay between the germline ends. CDR3 size: 13 residues.

V gene TRBV18 combines with J gene TRBJ2-1; 13 bases map to TRBD2. Germline CDR1 KGHSH, CDR2 LQKENI. The CDR3 has 15 residues. J lost 10 bases, V lost 4 bases, and 7 bases had no gene match. The CDR3 bases are TGTGCCAGCTCACAGGGACTAGCGGGATTTGAGGAGCAGTTCTTC. It is translated as CASSQGLAGFEEQFF.

This chain links TRBV7-2 with TRBJ2-7; 7 bases agree with TRBD1. Germline assignment: CDR1 SGHTA and CDR2 FQGNSA. CDR3 size: 15 residues. The V and J ends lost 5 bases and 1 base, in that order; junction bases with no gene match: 8. The CDR3 loop is CASSTGQLGSYEQYF. CDR3 bases: TGTGCCAGCAGCACGGGACAGTTGGGATCCTACGAGCAGTACTTC.

The chain has TRBV11-2 and TRBJ2-5, with 7 nucleotides matching TRBD1. Germline-derived CDR1 and CDR2 are SGHAT and FQNNGV. Trimming removed 5 bases from V and 2 bases from J; junction bases left unmatched: 8. The CDR3 covers 15 residues. The CDR3 DNA reads TGTGCCAGCAGCACACGGGACAGCTGGCAAGAGACCCAGTACTTC. This encodes CASSTRDSWQETQYF.

The chain has TRBV18 and TRBJ1-1; TRBD1 matches 7 bases. CDR1 KGHSH and CDR2 LQKENI come from the germline V gene. The CDR3 is 15 amino acids. Losses at the gene ends were 4 bases for V and 6 bases for J; bases not matched to a gene: 11. In DNA form, the CDR3 reads TGTGCCAGCTCACTGCAACAGGGGACCGGTGCTGAAGCTTTCTTT. Its protein product is CASSLQQGTGAEAFF.

This sequence joins TRBV6-1 and TRBJ1-5, with D possibly matching TRBD1 (5 bases). Trimming took 7 bases from V and 1 from J, leaving 11 bases between them. The length of the CDR3 is 14 residues. In germline, CDR1 is MNHNS, CDR2 SASEGT. The CDR3 loop reads CASKRTPSNQPQHF. DNA for the CDR3: TGTGCCAGCAAAAGGACACCGAGCAATCAGCCCCAGCATTTT.

The rearrangement uses TRBV13 and TRBJ2-3; 12 bases are shared with TRBD1. The CDR3 runs to 17 residues. Germline trimming cut 4 bases from V and 4 bases from J; bases unmatched to any gene: 9. CDR1 PRHDT and CDR2 FYEKMQ come from the germline V gene (reference sequence). The CDR3 region has the DNA TGTGCCAGCAGCTCTCGATCGGGGACAGGGGGCGCAGATACGCAGTATTTT. The encoded protein is CASSSRSGTGGADTQYF. Together with reference TRBV13 and TRBJ2-3, the CDR3 gives the full variable domain: AAGVIQSPRHLIKEKRETATLKCYPIPRHDTVYWYQQGPGQDPQFLISFYEKMQSDKGSIPDRFSAQQFSDYHSELNMSSLELGDSALYFCASSSRSGTGGADTQYFGPGTRLTVL.

The V call is TRBV21-1, the J call TRBJ2-7; the DNA was not used to check the table's D call, TRBD1. TRBV21-1 is classified as a pseudogene. The CDR3 is made up of 14 amino acids. CDR3 sequence (DNA): TGTGCCAGCAGCAAAGCTAACAGAACCTACGAGCAGTACTTC. This translates into CASSKANRTYEQYF.

V and J are TRBV4-2 and TRBJ2-1; 9 bases map to TRBD2. The CDR3 is 18 amino acids. From germline, CDR1 is LGHNA and CDR2 YNFKEQ. The J segment lost 5 bases and the V segment lost 1 base, leaving 12 bases of the junction unmatched. The CDR3 bases are TGTGCCAGCAGCCAAGTCACTAGCGGGCTAGTGGGACACAATGAGCAGTTCTTC. Encoded protein: CASSQVTSGLVGHNEQFF.

The CDR3 sequence is CASSRAGGPSGGELFF. CDR3 nucleotide sequence: TGTGCCAGCAGCAGGGCGGGAGGGCCCTCGGGCGGGGAGCTGTTTTTT. The rearrangement joins TRBV5-4 to TRBJ2-2, with 9 bases that match TRBD2. The CDR3 is 16 amino acids. Germline CDR1 and CDR2: SGHNT and YYREEE (reference sequence). J lost 7 bases, V lost 4 bases, and 11 bases had no gene match.

The chain recombines TRBV5-1 with TRBJ2-3, with a possible D match to TRBD2 (5 bases). The CDR3 covers 15 residues. V dropped 0 bases and J dropped 1 base, with 9 bases sitting between them. The germline gives CDR1 SGHRS, CDR2 YFSETQ. CDR3 sequence: CASSLGGVGTDTQYF. DNA for the CDR3: TGCGCCAGCAGCTTGGGGGGAGTTGGCACAGATACGCAGTATTTT. The whole variable domain, remainder taken from reference TRBV5-1 and TRBJ2-3, is KAGVTQTPRYLIKTRGQQVTLSCSPISGHRSVSWYQQTPGQGLQFLFEYFSETQRNKGNFPGRFSGRQFSNSRSEMNVSTLELGDSALYLCASSLGGVGTDTQYFGPGTRLTVL.

V usage is TRBV5-6 and J usage is TRBJ1-1; unclear D gene. Germline CDR1 reads SGHDT; CDR2 reads YYEEEE. Trimming removed 1 base at V and 2 bases at J, with 9 bases between. The CDR3 spans 14 residues. The CDR3 coding sequence is TGTGCCAGCAGCTTGAGAGGGATAAACACTGAAGCTTTCTTT. This encodes CASSLRGINTEAFF.

By sample fraction, this clone is medium-sized. The genes are TRBV6-6 and TRBJ2-3, with D unclear. V was pared by 0 bases and J by 2 bases, with 3 bases between. The CDR3 is 13 amino acids. Germline CDR1 MNHNY, CDR2 SVGAGI (reference sequence). DNA for the CDR3: TGTGCCAGCAGTTACTCCGTCACAGATACGCAGTATTTT. Its translation: CASSYSVTDTQYF.

The chain couples TRBV18 to TRBJ1-2, with unresolved D. The V and J ends lost 6 bases and 7 bases respectively, with 12 bases between them. The CDR3 spans 12 residues. Germline assignment: CDR1 KGHSH and CDR2 LQKENI. CDR3 region: CASSPGVVGYTF. For the CDR3, the DNA is TGTGCCAGCTCGCCCGGGGTTGTTGGCTACACCTTC.

This clone was recorded a few times. The V gene is TRBV11-2, the J gene TRBJ1-2; D gene ambiguous. The V gene lost 3 bases and the J gene lost 0 bases, with 2 bases spanning the gap. The CDR3 spans 12 residues. CDR1 and CDR2 from the germline V gene are SGHAT and FQNNGV. The CDR3 bases are TGTGCCAGCAGCTTCTCTAACTATGGCTACACCTTC. It codes for CASSFSNYGYTF.

This clone was found a few times. This sequence joins TRBV9 and TRBJ2-1; D ambiguous. The length of the CDR3 is 15 residues. Trimming took 0 bases from V and 0 from J, leaving 7 bases between them. The germline V gene encodes CDR1 SGDLS and CDR2 YYNGEE. The CDR3: CASSVEDSSYNEQFF. DNA for the CDR3: TGTGCCAGCAGCGTAGAAGATAGCTCCTACAATGAGCAGTTCTTC.

The V call is TRBV21-1, the J call TRBJ1-3; the D call in the table, TRBD1, was not verified against the DNA. TRBV21-1 is a pseudogene segment. This CDR3 has 16 amino acids. The CDR3 region is CASSKPGTGLGNTIYF. CDR3 in DNA: TGTGCCAGCAGCAAACCCGGGACAGGGCTTGGAAACACCATATATTTT.

V gene TRBV7-8 combines with J gene TRBJ2-7; D not certain. This CDR3 contains 12 residues. Germline CDR1 is SGHVS and CDR2 is FQNEAQ. With 0 bases removed from V and 6 bases from J, the gap between germline ends came to 6 bases. The CDR3 DNA is TGTGCCAGCAGCTTAGCTTCGGGCGAGCAGTACTTC. This sequence encodes CASSLASGEQYF.

The chain uses TRBV7-3 and TRBJ2-3, with unresolved D. The germline CDR1 and CDR2 sequences are SGHTA and FQGTGA. V gave up 4 bases and J gave up 6 bases, with 11 bases separating them. There are 13 residues in the CDR3. The CDR3 DNA sequence: TGTGCCAGCAGCTCGATTCCGAGGGATACGCAGTATTTT. This encodes CASSSIPRDTQYF.